The subject of this entry is one T cell receptor beta chain. Its antigen is as yet unknown. Germline assignment: CDR1 SNHLY and CDR2 FYNNEI. The CDR3 runs to 15 residues. J was trimmed by 11 bases and V by 10 bases; bases with no gene match: 18. The sample originates from a study of cytomegalovirus exposure and HLA in healthy donors. Study-level points and caveats: There were some V segments, including TRBV6-2 and TRBV6-3, excluded as indistinguishable. In a later analysis, about 17,000 TCR beta sequences were associated with HLA alleles at 0.05 false discovery rate. The authors confirmed in vitro that three CMV-associated chains were specific for CMV antigens.

PCR amplification relied on 60 Vbeta primers (plus 13 Jbeta primers). The repertoire was sequenced with immunoSEQ multiplex PCR; TCRdb's copy has only in-frame clones and lacks some. The data show just under 65,000 clones, roughly 78% seen once. The source of this sequence is a woman younger than 45 in good health and CMV-seronegative. What was sequenced was PBMCs. The rearrangement uses TRBV2 and TRBJ2-1; 9 bases match TRBD2. The CDR3 DNA sequence: TGTGCCACCGGGACTAGCCAAACTCCTAGCCACCAGCAGTTCTTC. This codes for CATGTSQTPSHQQFF.